This is a list of T cell receptor beta chains from one sample in a study of T-cell reconstitution after alpha-beta-depleted transplantation in children. TCRdb re-called the PCR reads through MiXCR, storing one row per CDR3 protein. The sample lists some 600,000 distinct CDR3 sequences, roughly 15% occurring once. This sample comprised PBMCs from the stem cell graft donor, obtained from the stem cell graft. These receptors originate from a human donor who donated a stem cell graft to a child with acute myeloid leukemia. CDR3s include the opening cysteine and the closing phenylalanine or tryptophan.

j_call: TRBJ1-2
cdr3_length: 14
v_call: TRBV7-9
cdr3_aa: CASSFLGQGQGYTF

j_call: TRBJ2-5
cdr3_length: 14
v_call: TRBV10-3
cdr3_aa: CAISEGRRTETQYF

j_call: TRBJ2-3
cdr3_length: 16
v_call: TRBV20-1
cdr3_aa: CSARDQNGEYTDTQYF

j_call: TRBJ2-2
cdr3_length: 13
v_call: TRBV24-1
cdr3_aa: CATRAGATGELFF

j_call: TRBJ2-1
cdr3_length: 14
v_call: TRBV5-1
cdr3_aa: CASVRGGGSNEQFF

j_call: TRBJ1-1
cdr3_length: 13
v_call: TRBV5-1
cdr3_aa: CASSFKGPEEAFF

j_call: TRBJ2-3
cdr3_length: 16
v_call: TRBV7-2
cdr3_aa: CASRPAGGGRTDTQYF

j_call: TRBJ2-5
cdr3_length: 14
v_call: TRBV5-6
cdr3_aa: CASSLVWGGETQYF

j_call: TRBJ2-1
cdr3_length: 14
v_call: TRBV20-1
cdr3_aa: CSALTSPLYNEQFF

j_call: TRBJ2-2
cdr3_length: 12
v_call: TRBV29-1
cdr3_aa: CSVLRDTGELFF

j_call: TRBJ1-1
cdr3_length: 14
v_call: TRBV20-1
cdr3_aa: CSAGDRNPYTEAFF

j_call: TRBJ2-5
cdr3_length: 15
v_call: TRBV5-6
cdr3_aa: CASSSGTQDYSTQYF

j_call: TRBJ2-3
cdr3_length: 16
v_call: TRBV29-1
cdr3_aa: CSGREGQGAMLDTQYF

j_call: TRBJ2-6
cdr3_length: 14
v_call: TRBV28
cdr3_aa: CASRQFSGANVLTF

j_call: TRBJ2-3
cdr3_length: 15
v_call: TRBV7-3
cdr3_aa: CASRTGTGYTDTQYF

j_call: TRBJ1-1
cdr3_length: 14
v_call: TRBV20-1
cdr3_aa: CSARGNIGNTEAFF

j_call: TRBJ2-7
cdr3_length: 14
v_call: TRBV7-9
cdr3_aa: CASTNGTRNYEQYF

j_call: TRBJ1-1
cdr3_length: 16
v_call: TRBV11-2
cdr3_aa: CASSLYGTGLNTEAFF

j_call: TRBJ1-2
cdr3_length: 14
v_call: TRBV7-2
cdr3_aa: CASSSNPGSYGYTF

j_call: TRBJ1-4
cdr3_length: 16
v_call: TRBV15
cdr3_aa: CATRLGGAPTNEKLFF

j_call: TRBJ2-3
cdr3_length: 16
v_call: TRBV5-1
cdr3_aa: CASSPSGGARTDTQYF

j_call: TRBJ1-5
cdr3_length: 15
v_call: TRBV6-5
cdr3_aa: CASSYSASDNQPQHF

j_call: TRBJ1-4
cdr3_length: 15
v_call: TRBV7-2
cdr3_aa: CASSGLSLLNEKLFF

j_call: TRBJ2-3
cdr3_length: 14
v_call: TRBV20-1
cdr3_aa: CSAKTFIAADTQYF